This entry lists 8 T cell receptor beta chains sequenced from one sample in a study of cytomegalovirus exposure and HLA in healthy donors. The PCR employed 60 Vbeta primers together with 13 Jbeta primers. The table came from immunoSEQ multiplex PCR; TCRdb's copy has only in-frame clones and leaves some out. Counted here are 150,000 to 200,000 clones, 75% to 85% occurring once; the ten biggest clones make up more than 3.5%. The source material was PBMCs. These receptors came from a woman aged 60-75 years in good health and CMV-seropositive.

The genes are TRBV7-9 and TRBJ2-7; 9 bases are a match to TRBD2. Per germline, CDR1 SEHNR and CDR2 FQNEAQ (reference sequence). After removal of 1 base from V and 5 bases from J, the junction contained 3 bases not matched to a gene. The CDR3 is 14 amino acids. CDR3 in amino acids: CASSLGGRADEQYF. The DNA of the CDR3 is TGTGCCAGCAGCTTAGGCGGGAGGGCCGACGAGCAGTACTTC.

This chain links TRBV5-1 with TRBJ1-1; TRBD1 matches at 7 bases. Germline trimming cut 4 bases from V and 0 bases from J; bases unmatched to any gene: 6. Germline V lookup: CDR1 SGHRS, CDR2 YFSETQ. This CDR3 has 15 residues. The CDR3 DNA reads TGCGCCAGCAGCACGGGACAGACCCTGAACACTGAAGCTTTCTTT. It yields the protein CASSTGQTLNTEAFF.

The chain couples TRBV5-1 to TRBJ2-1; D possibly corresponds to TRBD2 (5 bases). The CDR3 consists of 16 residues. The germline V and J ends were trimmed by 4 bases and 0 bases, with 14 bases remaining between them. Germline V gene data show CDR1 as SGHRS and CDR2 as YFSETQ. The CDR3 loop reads CASSHRTGGSYNEQFF. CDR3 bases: TGCGCCAGCAGCCACCGGACCGGAGGCTCCTACAATGAGCAGTTCTTC.

The CDR3 DNA sequence: TGTGCCACCAGCAGAGTAGCGGGGATTCAAGAGACCCAGTACTTC. This translates into CATSRVAGIQETQYF. The V and J genes are TRBV15 and TRBJ2-5; 8 nucleotides line up with TRBD2. The CDR3 contains 15 residues. Losses at the gene ends were 1 base for V and 2 bases for J; bases not matched to a gene: 3. The germline CDR1 and CDR2 sequences are LNHNV and YYDKDF (reference sequence).

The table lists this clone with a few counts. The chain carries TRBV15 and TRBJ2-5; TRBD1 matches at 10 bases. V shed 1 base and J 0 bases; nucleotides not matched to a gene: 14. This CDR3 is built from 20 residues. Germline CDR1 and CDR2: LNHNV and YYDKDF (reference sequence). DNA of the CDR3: TGTGCCACCAGCAGAGCGTATAGGGGACAGGGGTGGGTGGACCAAGAGACCCAGTACTTC. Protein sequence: CATSRAYRGQGWVDQETQYF. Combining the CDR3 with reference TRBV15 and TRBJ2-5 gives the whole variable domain DAMVIQNPRYQVTQFGKPVTLSCSQTLNHNVMYWYQQKSSQAPKLLFHYYDKDFNNEADTPDNFQSRRPNTSFCFLDIRSPGLGDTAMYLCATSRAYRGQGWVDQETQYFGPGTRLLVL.

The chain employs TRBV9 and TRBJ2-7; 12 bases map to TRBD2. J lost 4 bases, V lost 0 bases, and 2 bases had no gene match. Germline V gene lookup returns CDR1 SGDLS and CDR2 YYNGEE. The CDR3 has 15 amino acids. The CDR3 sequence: CASSVDGLAGYEQYF. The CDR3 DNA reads TGTGCCAGCAGCGTAGATGGACTAGCGGGATACGAGCAGTACTTC.

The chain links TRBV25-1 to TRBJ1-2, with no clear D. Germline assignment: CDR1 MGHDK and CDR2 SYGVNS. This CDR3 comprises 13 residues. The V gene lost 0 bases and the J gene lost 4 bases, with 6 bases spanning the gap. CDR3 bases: TGTGCCAGCAGTGAATACCCGTTCTATGGCTACACCTTC. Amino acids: CASSEYPFYGYTF.

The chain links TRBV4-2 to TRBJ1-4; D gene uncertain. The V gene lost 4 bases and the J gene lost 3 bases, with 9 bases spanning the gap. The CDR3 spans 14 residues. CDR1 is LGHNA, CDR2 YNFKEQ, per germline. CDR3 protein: CASSPRAANEKLFF. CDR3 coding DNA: TGTGCCAGCAGCCCCCGCGCCGCTAATGAAAAACTGTTTTTT.